Listed here are 30 T cell receptor beta chains from one sample, sequenced in a study of OX40 agonist ivuxolimab in advanced cancers. Generated by immunoSEQ multiplex PCR, the TCRdb table keeps only in-frame clones and is missing some. The data contain about 61,000 clones, 86% of them singletons. Sequencing used CD4+ or CD8+ T cells sorted from blood, obtained in a trial of the OX40 agonist ivuxolimab. The origin of the receptors is an adult with an advanced solid tumor such as melanoma, head and neck, liver or kidney cancer.

The chain carries TRBV2 and TRBJ2-7, with D perhaps TRBD1 (5 bases). Trimming removed 4 bases from V and 3 bases from J, with 10 bases in between. In germline, CDR1 is SNHLY, CDR2 FYNNEI. The CDR3 extends over 13 amino acids. This CDR3 reads CASSAGFFYEQYF. For the CDR3, the DNA is TGTGCCAGCAGTGCAGGGTTTTTCTACGAGCAGTACTTC.

The chain links TRBV7-6 to TRBJ2-3, with D unresolved. The germline gives CDR1 SGHVS, CDR2 FNYEAQ. This CDR3 spans 12 amino acids. V gave up 5 bases and J gave up 9 bases, with 12 bases separating them. The CDR3, as DNA: TGTGCCAGCAGCCCCGCCAGAGGCACGCAGTATTTT. Amino acids: CASSPARGTQYF.

The chain couples TRBV7-8 to TRBJ2-5; TRBD2 aligns across 10 bases. There are 13 residues in the CDR3. V lost 4 bases, J lost 5 bases, and 1 base stayed unmatched. Looked up from germline, CDR1 is SGHVS and CDR2 is FQNEAQ. The DNA of the CDR3 is TGTGCCAGCAGCTCGACTAGCGGGGAGACCCAGTACTTC. The encoded protein is CASSSTSGETQYF.

The chain uses TRBV27 and TRBJ2-7, with 11 nucleotides matching TRBD2. The CDR3 is 16 residues long. J was trimmed by 7 bases and V by 2 bases; bases with no gene match: 10. Germline values: CDR1 MNHEY, CDR2 SMNVEV (reference sequence). The CDR3 loop reads CASSLGQTSGRREQYF. In DNA, the CDR3 is TGTGCCAGCAGTTTAGGCCAAACTAGCGGGAGACGAGAGCAGTACTTC.

This chain connects TRBV7-3 to TRBJ2-2; possibly TRBD2 for D (6 bases). Trimming took 1 base from V and 4 from J, leaving 10 bases between them. This CDR3 has 15 amino acids. Germline V gives CDR1 SGHTA, CDR2 FQGTGA. Here the CDR3 reads CASSLSGVGTGELFF. In DNA, the CDR3 is TGTGCCAGCAGCTTAAGCGGGGTTGGCACCGGGGAGCTGTTTTTT.

The chain couples TRBV6-1 to TRBJ2-7; 11 nucleotides align to TRBD1. V lost 6 bases and J lost 4; bases outside the gene matches: 5. The CDR3 consists of 14 residues. Looked up from germline, CDR1 is MNHNS and CDR2 is SASEGT. This CDR3 reads CASRTGTGGYEQYF. CDR3 bases: TGTGCCAGCAGAACCGGGACAGGGGGATACGAGCAGTACTTC.

This chain uses TRBV5-1 with TRBJ2-5, with 7 bases identical to TRBD2. With 0 bases clipped from V and 3 bases from J, the junction kept 2 bases outside the gene matches. Germline CDR1 and CDR2: SGHRS and YFSETQ. The CDR3 totals 14 residues. The CDR3 DNA sequence: TGCGCCAGCAGCTTGGACCGGGGGGAAGAGACCCAGTACTTC. Its protein is CASSLDRGEETQYF.

The chain has TRBV7-2 and TRBJ1-2; D is uncertain. The CDR3 has 14 residues. Trimming took off 2 bases at V and 0 bases at J, with 7 bases between the two ends. CDR1 is SGHTA and CDR2 is FQGNSA in the germline V gene. CDR3 nucleotide sequence: TGTGCCAGCAGCTTAAGGCAAGCTAACTATGGCTACACCTTC. Its protein product is CASSLRQANYGYTF. Together with reference TRBV7-2 and TRBJ1-2, the CDR3 gives the full variable domain: GAGVSQSPSNKVTEKGKDVELRCDPISGHTALYWYRQSLGQGLEFLIYFQGNSAPDKSGLPSDRFSAERTGGSVSTLTIQRTQQEDSAVYLCASSLRQANYGYTFGSGTRLTVV.

The chain links TRBV10-2 to TRBJ2-7; D call uncertain. CDR3 length: 14 amino acids. The germline V gene encodes CDR1 WSHSY and CDR2 SAAADI. V was shortened by 4 bases and J by 3 bases, with 13 bases between the two germline ends. The DNA for the CDR3 is TGCGCCAGCAGTGCTAGAGGTGAAGACTACGAGCAGTACTTC. The encoded protein is CASSARGEDYEQYF.

V gene TRBV7-6 combines with J gene TRBJ2-5; the match to TRBD1 covers 8 bases. There are 13 residues in the CDR3. The junction had 4 bases not matched to a gene; V was cut back by 5 bases and J by 5 bases. Looked up from germline, CDR1 is SGHVS and CDR2 is FNYEAQ. CDR3 sequence (DNA): TGTGCCAGCAGCCCACAGGGGGGTGAGACCCAGTACTTC. Protein sequence: CASSPQGGETQYF.

This chain connects TRBV4-3 to TRBJ1-2; possible D gene TRBD1, 5 bases. From germline, CDR1 is LGHNA and CDR2 YSLEER. The CDR3 totals 17 residues. The V end was cut by 1 base, the J end by 1 base, with 16 bases between. The CDR3 is CASSQGGGGRLNYGYTF. As DNA, the CDR3 is TGCGCCAGCAGCCAAGGTGGGGGGGGACGGCTTAACTATGGCTACACCTTC.

This chain connects TRBV6-1 to TRBJ2-7; 7 positions agree with TRBD2. Germline V CDR1 and CDR2: MNHNS, SASEGT. V dropped 1 base and J dropped 3; count of bases not matched to a gene: 9. This CDR3 has 16 residues. CDR3 DNA: TGTGCCAGCAGTGAAGGCCCCGGCGGGGACTACTACGAGCAGTACTTC. Its translation is CASSEGPGGDYYEQYF.

This rearrangement joins TRBV7-9 to TRBJ2-1; TRBD2 might be the D (5 bases). Per the germline V gene, CDR1 is SEHNR and CDR2 is FQNEAQ (reference sequence). The CDR3 extends over 14 amino acids. Trimming took off 5 bases at V and 7 bases at J, with 15 bases between the two ends. DNA of the CDR3: TGTGCCAGCAGCCCGGACTCGGTAAGAAATGAGCAGTTCTTC. Translated: CASSPDSVRNEQFF.

The V gene is TRBV4-2, the J gene TRBJ1-5, with D hard to call. The V end lost 5 bases, the J end lost 4 bases, and 9 bases lay between the germline ends. Germline V CDR1 and CDR2: LGHNA, YNFKEQ. The CDR3 loop spans 13 amino acids. CDR3 residues: CASSAGENQPQHF. The CDR3 DNA follows: TGTGCCAGCAGCGCCGGCGAGAATCAGCCCCAGCATTTT.

The gene calls are TRBV7-9 and TRBJ2-5, with D unclear. This CDR3 comprises 14 residues. V dropped 4 bases and J dropped 4 bases, with 13 bases sitting between them. The germline V gene has CDR1 SEHNR and CDR2 FQNEAQ (reference sequence). This chain's CDR3 is CASSSPPSLETQYF. The CDR3 bases are TGTGCCAGCAGCTCCCCCCCTTCGTTAGAGACCCAGTACTTC.

The sample holds one count of this clone. The rearrangement uses TRBV19 and TRBJ2-2, with D possibly TRBD2 on 6 matching bases. Trimming cost V 6 bases and J 7 bases, with 15 bases left between them. The length of the CDR3 is 14 residues. From germline, CDR1 is LNHDA and CDR2 SQIVND (reference sequence). In DNA, the CDR3 is TGTGCCAGTAGGAACCGGGGGTCGAACGGGGAGCTGTTTTTT. The encoded protein is CASRNRGSNGELFF.

The V gene is TRBV2, the J gene TRBJ2-5; 8 bases match TRBD1. The J call may be wrong; the DNA end is better matched by TRBJ2-7. Germline CDR1 SNHLY, CDR2 FYNNEI. The CDR3 has 13 amino acids. Written as DNA, the CDR3 is TGTGCCAGCAGTATAGACAGGGGCTACGAGCAGTACTTC. This sequence encodes CASSIDRGYEQYF.

V and J are TRBV28 and TRBJ1-1, with D uncertain. CDR1 MDHEN and CDR2 SYDVKM come from the germline V gene. CDR3 length: 12 residues. The V gene lost 4 bases and the J gene lost 5 bases, with 8 bases spanning the gap. DNA for the CDR3: TGTGCCAGCAGTTCCGGTGGAACTGAAGCTTTCTTT. Protein product: CASSSGGTEAFF.

J is TRBJ1-2 and V is TRBV5-8; no clear D. Trimming removed 3 bases from V and 1 base from J, with 4 bases in between. This CDR3 contains 12 residues. CDR1 SGHTS and CDR2 YDEGEE come from the germline V gene. CDR3 region: CASSSINYGYTF. In DNA form, the CDR3 reads TGTGCCAGCAGCTCTATTAACTATGGCTACACCTTC.

The CDR3 protein is CASSPGAGLNTEAFF. The CDR3 nucleotides are TGTGCCAGCAGCCCGGGAGCGGGGTTGAACACTGAAGCTTTCTTT. V gene TRBV9 combines with J gene TRBJ1-1; no definite D call. CDR3 length equals 15 residues. V lost 4 bases and J 0 bases, leaving 13 bases between the germline ends. CDR1 is SGDLS, CDR2 YYNGEE, per germline. The whole variable domain, remainder taken from reference TRBV9 and TRBJ1-1, is DSGVTQTPKHLITATGQRVTLRCSPRSGDLSVYWYQQSLDQGLQFLIQYYNGEERAKGNILERFSAQQFPDLHSELNLSSLELGDSALYFCASSPGAGLNTEAFFGQGTRLTVV.

The chain combines TRBV5-6 with TRBJ2-3, with a weak D call TRBD1 (5 bases). From germline, CDR1 is SGHDT and CDR2 YYEEEE. V dropped 4 bases and J dropped 0 bases, with 15 bases sitting between them. The CDR3 length is 16 residues. The CDR3 DNA reads TGTGCCAGCAGCCACATCCTGACAGCTAGCACAGATACGCAGTATTTT. Encoded protein: CASSHILTASTDTQYF.

The chain has TRBV9 and TRBJ2-7, with a tentative D call TRBD2 (5 bases). CDR1 is SGDLS, CDR2 YYNGEE, per germline. CDR3 length: 16 amino acids. V was cut by 0 bases and J by 1 base, with 14 bases left in between. The CDR3 here is CASSVGFGVMSYEQYF. CDR3 nucleotides: TGTGCCAGCAGCGTAGGCTTCGGGGTAATGTCCTACGAGCAGTACTTC. The complete variable domain, with remaining parts taken from reference TRBV9 and TRBJ2-7, reads DSGVTQTPKHLITATGQRVTLRCSPRSGDLSVYWYQQSLDQGLQFLIQYYNGEERAKGNILERFSAQQFPDLHSELNLSSLELGDSALYFCASSVGFGVMSYEQYFGPGTRLTVT.

The DNA of the CDR3 is TGTGCCAGCAGCCAAGACGCGGGGCCCGACTACGGTGAGCAGTTCTTC. Amino acid sequence: CASSQDAGPDYGEQFF. V usage is TRBV14 and J usage is TRBJ2-1, with a tentative D call TRBD2 (6 bases). Trimming shortened V by 0 bases and J by 9 bases, and 18 bases separated the two germline ends. Germline CDR1 reads SGHDN; CDR2 reads FVKESK. This CDR3 has 16 residues.

V usage is TRBV9 and J usage is TRBJ1-3; D remains unclear. Deletions cut 0 bases from V and 5 bases from J, with 12 bases between. Germline loops: CDR1 SGDLS, CDR2 YYNGEE. The CDR3 covers 15 residues. The CDR3 DNA follows: TGTGCCAGCAGCGTAGGACCAGACCGAAGAAACACCATATATTTT. Translated, it gives CASSVGPDRRNTIYF.

The chain has TRBV5-6 and TRBJ1-2, with a possible D match to TRBD1 (5 bases). The CDR3 is 15 residues long. The germline V and J ends were trimmed by 4 bases and 5 bases, with 18 bases remaining between them. Germline-derived CDR1 and CDR2 are SGHDT and YYEEEE. The CDR3 coding sequence is TGTGCCAGCAGCCCCCAGGATCAGGGAGTTTATGGCTACACCTTC. Translated, it gives CASSPQDQGVYGYTF.

The chain employs TRBV5-1 and TRBJ2-7; 8 bases are a match to TRBD1. Trimming cost V 7 bases and J 0 bases; bases outside gene matches: 9. From germline, CDR1 is SGHRS and CDR2 YFSETQ. There are 15 residues in the CDR3. As DNA, the CDR3 is TGCGCCAGCCTTTGGGGCGACAGGGGCTCCTACGAGCAGTACTTC. Translation: CASLWGDRGSYEQYF.

The rearrangement uses TRBV28 and TRBJ2-5, with TRBD1 identical over 9 bases. The junction had 9 bases not matched to a gene; V was cut back by 5 bases and J by 5 bases. Germline V gene lookup returns CDR1 MDHEN and CDR2 SYDVKM. The CDR3 consists of 15 residues. The CDR3 DNA reads as TGTGCCAGCAGTCCAAACTCCGGGACAGGGGAGACCCAGTACTTC. Translating gives CASSPNSGTGETQYF.

The chain is built from TRBV6-5 and TRBJ2-7, with D possibly matching TRBD2 (5 bases). Trimming left V 4 bases short and J 0 bases short, with 10 bases between. Germline V gene lookup returns CDR1 MNHEY and CDR2 SVGAGI. CDR3 length: 14 amino acids. The CDR3 nucleotides read TGTGCCAGCAGTTGGACTTACAGCTCCTACGAGCAGTACTTC. It encodes CASSWTYSSYEQYF.

This chain joins TRBV5-6 and TRBJ1-1; D is uncertain. This CDR3 comprises 12 residues. Germline loops: CDR1 SGHDT, CDR2 YYEEEE. With 1 base removed from V and 1 base from J, the gap between germline ends came to 2 bases. This chain's CDR3 is CASSLRNTEAFF. The CDR3 nucleotides read TGTGCCAGCAGCTTGAGGAACACTGAAGCTTTCTTT.

The V gene is TRBV6-1, the J gene TRBJ1-1; TRBD1 might be the D (5 bases). The V gene lost 2 bases and the J gene lost 9 bases, with 19 bases spanning the gap. CDR1 MNHNS and CDR2 SASEGT come from the germline V gene. The CDR3 length is 15 residues. The CDR3 loop reads CASSESSGTRFQAFF. DNA of the CDR3: TGTGCCAGCAGTGAATCTTCCGGGACCAGGTTTCAAGCTTTCTTT.